The clone carrying this TCR beta chain was counted at least ten times. The record originates from a study of T-cell reconstitution after alpha-beta-depleted transplantation in children. It was with unique molecular identifiers that the TCRbeta library was prepared. MiXCR was run by TCRdb on the PCR reads, yielding one entry per CDR3 protein. The sample shows more than 85,000 distinct CDR3 sequences, around 10% of them seen only once. Germline lookup yields CDR1 SGHTA and CDR2 FQGNSA. CDR3 size: 13 residues. Trimming shortened V by 4 bases and J by 6 bases, and 10 bases separated the two germline ends.

This receptor was taken from a human donor who donated a stem cell graft to a child with acute lymphoblastic leukemia. The rearrangement joins TRBV7-2 to TRBJ2-1, with TRBD2 as a possible D gene (5 bases). The starting material was PBMCs from the stem cell graft donor, obtained from the stem cell graft. The chain's CDR3 is CASSSLARNEQFF. The DNA of the CDR3 is TGTGCCAGCAGCTCTCTAGCCCGCAATGAGCAGTTCTTC. Filled out from reference TRBV7-2 and TRBJ2-1, the complete variable domain reads GAGVSQSPSNKVTEKGKDVELRCDPISGHTALYWYRQSLGQGLEFLIYFQGNSAPDKSGLPSDRFSAERTGGSVSTLTIQRTQQEDSAVYLCASSSLARNEQFFGPGTRLTVL.